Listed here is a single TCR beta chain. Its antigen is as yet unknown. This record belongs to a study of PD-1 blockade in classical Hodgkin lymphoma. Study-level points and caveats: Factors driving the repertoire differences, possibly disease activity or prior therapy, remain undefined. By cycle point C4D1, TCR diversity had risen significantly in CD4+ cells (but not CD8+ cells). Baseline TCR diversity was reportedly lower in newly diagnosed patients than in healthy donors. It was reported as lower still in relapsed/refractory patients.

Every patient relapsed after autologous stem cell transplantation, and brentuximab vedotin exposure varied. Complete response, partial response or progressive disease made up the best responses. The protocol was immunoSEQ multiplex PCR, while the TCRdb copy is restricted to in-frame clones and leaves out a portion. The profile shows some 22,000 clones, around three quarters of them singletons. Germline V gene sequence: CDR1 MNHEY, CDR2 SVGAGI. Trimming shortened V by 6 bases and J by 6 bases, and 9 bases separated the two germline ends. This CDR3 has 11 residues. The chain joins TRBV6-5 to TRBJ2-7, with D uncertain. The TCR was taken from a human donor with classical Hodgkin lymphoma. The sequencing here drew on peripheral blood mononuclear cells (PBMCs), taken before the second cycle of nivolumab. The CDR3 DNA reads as TGTGCCAGCAGGGGCCCAAGCGAGCAGTACTTC. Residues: CASRGPSEQYF.